The T cell receptor (beta chain) described here comes from a study of T-cell reconstitution after alpha-beta-depleted transplantation in children (TCRdb year 2016). Turning to the overall study: T-cell immune reconstitution after TCRalphabeta/CD19-depleted allogeneic hematopoietic cell transplantation in children was quantitatively tracked in the study by means of TCR repertoire profiling. The study at large found these results: The apparently early alphabetaT-cell count recovery about two months after transplant was reportedly dependent on only several hundred rapidly expanded clones derived from non-depleted graft cells. In some patients, high TCRbeta diversity at day 60 was attributed to recipient T cells and intrathymic progenitors that had survived conditioning. Hyperexpanded clone frequencies declined over subsequent months; after one year, T-cell counts and TCRbeta diversity were mostly attributed to newly produced T cells.

The sample's treatment or condition label, decoded: allogeneic hematopoietic cell transplantation with graft depleted of TCRalphabeta T cells and CD19 B cells. TCRalphabeta/CD19-depleted allogeneic hematopoietic cell grafts were given to the transplant recipients, all of whom were children. The library came from PCR. The reads were generated on an Illumina HiSeq 2500. To normalize quantification of the TCRbeta repertoire, the TCR libraries were built with molecular barcoding that relied on unique molecular identifiers. TCRdb reran the public reads through fastp at Q25 and MiXCR, keeping productive beta chains. Merged by CDR3 protein, the rows form single entries marked with the most common genes and DNA. Present in this sample are hundreds of thousands of distinct CDR3 sequences, roughly 10% of which were seen just once. The ten biggest clones cover 28% of the sample. This clonotype was recorded many times. No antigen is known for it. Nothing much larger sits one base from this clone, and base qualities are not available.

The clonotype comes from a child under three years old with acute myeloid leukemia, due to receive a stem cell transplant. The source was PBMCs, collected before TCRalphabeta/CD19-depleted stem cell transplant.

The bases read TGTGCCAGCAGCTTATATCTAGCGGGGGGCATAATGGAGACCCAGTACTTC. Translated, this is CASSLYLAGGIMETQYF. The chain is encoded by TRBV5-8 joined to TRBJ2-5, with 11 bases matching TRBD2. V and J are trimmed by 2 bases and 5 bases, and the gene matches miss 11 bases of the junction. There are 17 amino acids in the CDR3, from cysteine to phenylalanine inclusive. CDR3 DNA is the only sequence kept; it has 51 bases, read in frame from the first base. According to the germline V gene, CDR1 reads SGHTS and CDR2 reads YDEGEE.